A selection of T cell receptor beta chains follows, all from one sample in a study of control samples from healthy donors and cancer patients. Produced via immunoSEQ multiplex PCR; TCRdb's table is partial and in-frame only. The table has about 120,000 clones, approximately 90% seen once; the top ten hold about 3.2%. The sample comprised blood. The source of these receptors is a man in his forties in good health. The conserved cysteine and the conserved F or W are not part of the CDR3 here. The order of the fields is V gene, J gene, clone size, CDR3 protein. Rows may omit the clone size; those that give it use once, few, many or a size class.

>TRBV30|TRBJ1-3|-
AWRPVLSGNTIY
>TRBV7-2|TRBJ1-3|-
ASSPATNSGNTIY
>TRBV15|TRBJ1-3|-
ATSFRDRDNTIY
>TRBV12-3/TRBV12-4|TRBJ1-1|-
ASSLEQRHEAF
>TRBV7-9|TRBJ1-4|-
ASSPDGRNEKLF
>TRBV5-6|TRBJ2-7|-
ASNNAVSYEQY
>TRBV10-3|TRBJ2-3|-
AIMGTGGTDTQY
>TRBV5-1|TRBJ2-1|-
ASSSGTSGGNEQF
>TRBV19|TRBJ1-4|-
ASSLGQSTTNEKLF
>TRBV28|TRBJ1-5|-
ASSLYRGGQPQH
>TRBV15|TRBJ1-3|-
ATSRGDRGPGNTIY
>TRBV7-9|TRBJ2-1|-
ASSLGVAGGSYNEQF
>TRBV5-6|TRBJ2-7|-
ASSPGTAYEQY
>TRBV9|TRBJ1-1|-
ASSVAVRSEAF
>TRBV5-1|TRBJ2-5|-
ASSVRGSGETQY
>TRBV4-2|TRBJ1-2|-
ANTIQGAMVANYGYT
>TRBV3-1/TRBV3-2|TRBJ1-2|once
ASSQASGYGYT
>TRBV12-3/TRBV12-4|TRBJ2-7|once
ASTISAVEMQY
>TRBV7-9|TRBJ2-3|-
ASSHTRGPLRDTQY
>TRBV7-9|TRBJ2-1|-
ASSLVDRQF
>TRBV5-6|TRBJ2-7|few
ASRPDRGNSYEQY
>TRBV4-1|TRBJ2-1|-
ASSQDVGRQGAINEQF
>TRBV6-5|TRBJ2-7|-
ASSRNRGPYEQY
>TRBV5-5|TRBJ1-5|-
ASSLDRNQPQH
>TRBV19|TRBJ1-1|-
ASSTGRGGTEAF
>TRBV30|TRBJ2-2|-
AWNGGTQNTGELF
>TRBV4-2|TRBJ2-1|-
ASSQAHSGGANEQF
>TRBV7-7|TRBJ1-4|-
ASSPGTDATNEKLF
>TRBV19|TRBJ1-1|few
ASSIGGGGTEAF
>TRBV7-9|TRBJ2-1|-
ASSTQLAGVYEQF
>TRBV4-3|TRBJ1-2|-
ASSPRTGRGYGYT
>TRBV4-2|TRBJ2-1|few
ASSQVPGGGSYNEQF
>TRBV7-3|TRBJ2-1|-
ASSLPGSIHEQF
>TRBV18|TRBJ2-3|-
ASSPRDFTDTQY
>TRBV3-1/TRBV3-2|TRBJ1-1|-
ASSLPDRAGAF
>TRBV27|TRBJ2-7|-
ASSLSGASGGYSYEQY
>TRBV2|TRBJ2-2|-
ASSTVETGELF
>TRBV18|TRBJ2-1|-
ASSLQGDEQF
>TRBV6-5|TRBJ1-1|-
ASRNTGTGNTEAF
>TRBV5-4|TRBJ2-2|few
ASSRRVNSGGRSPGELF
>TRBV10-2|TRBJ2-7|-
ASNTGQGFSYEQY